The next 27 T cell receptor beta chains were all read from a single sample in a study of PD-1 blockade in classical Hodgkin lymphoma. There was relapse after autologous stem cell transplantation in every patient, and there was variation in brentuximab vedotin exposure. The table came from immunoSEQ multiplex PCR; TCRdb's copy has only in-frame clones and leaves some out. The sample shows under 80,000 clones, 65% to 75% of them seen only once. Sequenced here: peripheral blood mononuclear cells (PBMCs), sampled before the second cycle of nivolumab. These receptors were collected from a human donor with classical Hodgkin lymphoma.

This clone appeared a few times. The chain couples TRBV5-6 to TRBJ1-5; no clear D. V was pared by 3 bases and J by 2 bases, with 15 bases between. The CDR3 has 16 amino acids. Germline V CDR1 and CDR2: SGHDT, YYEEEE. The CDR3 DNA reads as TGTGCCAGCAGCTCAGGACCGGGTTTGGGCAATCAGCCCCAGCATTTT. Its protein is CASSSGPGLGNQPQHF.

This clone was recorded a few times. The chain has TRBV30 and TRBJ1-5, with no clear D. This CDR3 has 12 residues. V was trimmed by 2 bases and J by 6 bases, leaving 8 bases between them. Germline CDR1 reads GTSNPN; CDR2 reads SVGIG (reference sequence). Here the CDR3 DNA reads TGTGCCTGGAGTCGAGGGAGTCAGCCCCAGCATTTT. Translating it yields CAWSRGSQPQHF. Drawing the rest from reference TRBV30 and TRBJ1-5, the complete variable domain is SQTIHQWPATLVQPVGSPLSLECTVEGTSNPNLYWYRQAAGRGLQLLFYSVGIGQISSEVPQNLSASRPQDRQFILSSKKLLLSDSGFYLCAWSRGSQPQHFGDGTRLSIL.

V and J are TRBV5-1 and TRBJ1-1; D possibly corresponds to TRBD1 (5 bases). Germline loops: CDR1 SGHRS, CDR2 YFSETQ. The V gene lost 0 bases and the J gene lost 7 bases, with 16 bases spanning the gap. This CDR3 region has 15 residues. For the CDR3, the DNA is TGCGCCAGCAGCTTGGAAGGGACCGCCGGGGATGAAGCTTTCTTT. Translation gives CASSLEGTAGDEAFF.

CDR3 in amino acids: CASSVQGVGNTEAFF. The CDR3 DNA is TGTGCCAGCAGTGTACAGGGTGTCGGGAACACTGAAGCTTTCTTT. The chain recombines TRBV6-1 with TRBJ1-1; D may be TRBD1 (6 bases). The CDR3 is 15 residues long. CDR1 is MNHNS and CDR2 is SASEGT in the germline V gene. Trimming shortened V by 4 bases and J by 1 base, and 13 bases separated the two germline ends.

This chain's CDR3 is CASSSGTSTDTQYF. CDR3 coding DNA: TGTGCCAGCAGCTCCGGGACTAGCACAGATACGCAGTATTTT. This sequence joins TRBV7-9 and TRBJ2-3; D perhaps matches TRBD2 (6 bases). The length of the CDR3 is 14 residues. The V end was cut by 4 bases, the J end by 0 bases, with 8 bases between. Germline values: CDR1 SEHNR, CDR2 FQNEAQ (reference sequence).

The chain carries TRBV19 and TRBJ2-5; D is unresolved. Matching the DNA end better, TRBJ2-7 makes the J call doubtful. This CDR3 spans 14 amino acids. Germline V gene data show CDR1 as LNHDA and CDR2 as SQIVND (reference sequence). CDR3 coding DNA: TGTGCCAGTAGTATAATTGCCAACCCCTACGAGCAGTACTTC. This sequence encodes CASSIIANPYEQYF.

The chain employs TRBV28 and TRBJ2-7; 7 bases are shared with TRBD2. The CDR3 spans 15 residues. The junction had 4 bases not matched to a gene; V was cut back by 2 bases and J by 0 bases. Looked up from germline, CDR1 is MDHEN and CDR2 is SYDVKM. The CDR3 bases are TGTGCCAGCAGTTTAGGGGGGGGGACCTCCTACGAGCAGTACTTC. This translates into CASSLGGGTSYEQYF.

The V gene is TRBV27, the J gene TRBJ2-6; D may be TRBD1 (5 bases). V shed 2 bases and J shed 0 bases, with 14 bases lying between them. Germline CDR1 and CDR2: MNHEY and SMNVEV (reference sequence). This CDR3 region has 18 residues. The CDR3 nucleotides read TGTGCCAGCAGTTTAATGCAGGGCAGTTCCTCTGGGGCCAACGTCCTGACTTTC. It codes for CASSLMQGSSSGANVLTF.

The rearrangement joins TRBV25-1 to TRBJ1-2; D remains ambiguous. Germline CDR1 and CDR2: MGHDK and SYGVNS. V lost 1 base and J 4 bases, leaving 10 bases between the germline ends. This CDR3 contains 14 residues. CDR3: CASSESVRPYGYTF. As DNA, the CDR3 is TGTGCCAGCAGTGAATCGGTCAGACCCTATGGCTACACCTTC.

This sequence joins TRBV7-9 and TRBJ2-1; D perhaps matches TRBD2 (7 bases). Trimming shortened V by 6 bases and J by 0 bases, and 15 bases separated the two germline ends. Per the germline V gene, CDR1 is SEHNR and CDR2 is FQNEAQ (reference sequence). The CDR3 extends over 16 amino acids. The CDR3 protein is CASSLTRGASYNEQFF. CDR3 sequence (DNA): TGTGCCAGCAGTCTCACTCGGGGGGCCTCCTACAATGAGCAGTTCTTC.

This clone has a handful of counts. The chain carries TRBV30 and TRBJ1-1; D gene unclear. Trimming took off 2 bases at V and 0 bases at J, with 7 bases between the two ends. The V gene's germline CDR1 is GTSNPN and CDR2 SVGIG (reference sequence). The CDR3 length is 13 residues. CDR3 in DNA: TGTGCCTGGAGTAGTGATATGAACACTGAAGCTTTCTTT. Residues: CAWSSDMNTEAFF.

V gene TRBV4-1 combines with J gene TRBJ2-7, with 9 bases that match TRBD2. The ends lost 3 bases at V and 3 bases at J; junction bases unmatched: 6. The CDR3 has 15 residues. Per germline, CDR1 MGHRA and CDR2 YSYEKL. The CDR3 protein is CASSHLSGSNYEQYF. Here the CDR3 DNA reads TGCGCCAGCAGCCACCTTAGCGGGAGTAACTACGAGCAGTACTTC.

The chain couples TRBV5-5 to TRBJ1-3, with no clear D. The V gene's germline CDR1 is SGHKS and CDR2 YYEKEE (reference sequence). This CDR3 contains 17 residues. V lost 4 bases, J lost 0 bases, and 17 bases lay in between. The CDR3 DNA follows: TGTGCCAGCAGCACAAAACAGTCTCTCAGCTCTGGAAACACCATATATTTT. The encoded protein is CASSTKQSLSSGNTIYF.

At least ten counts were recorded for this clone. V and J are TRBV11-2 and TRBJ2-5; D is unresolved. Germline V lookup: CDR1 SGHAT, CDR2 FQNNGV. CDR3 length: 17 residues. Deletions cut 0 bases from V and 2 bases from J, with 16 bases between. In DNA form, the CDR3 reads TGTGCCAGCAGCTTAGACGGCGGCTCCGCAATTCAAGAGACCCAGTACTTC. Amino acids: CASSLDGGSAIQETQYF.

The V call is TRBV5-1, the J call TRBJ1-2, with 8 nucleotides matching TRBD1. This CDR3 has 15 amino acids. The germline CDR1 and CDR2 sequences are SGHRS and YFSETQ. V lost 2 bases to trimming and J lost 4 bases; unmatched junction nucleotides: 7. This chain's CDR3 is CASSFQDRALYGYTF. CDR3 DNA sequence: TGCGCCAGCAGCTTTCAGGACAGGGCACTCTATGGCTACACCTTC.

The CDR3 loop reads CASSVAEGWRTGELFF. The CDR3 DNA sequence: TGTGCCAGCAGCGTAGCTGAAGGGTGGCGCACCGGGGAGCTGTTTTTT. The J gene is TRBJ2-2, the V gene TRBV9; D remains unclear. The CDR3 spans 16 residues. Trimming removed 0 bases at V and 4 bases at J, with 13 bases between. Germline V gene sequence: CDR1 SGDLS, CDR2 YYNGEE.

The V gene is TRBV18, the J gene TRBJ1-2; the D is unclear. With 4 bases removed from V and 7 bases from J, the gap between germline ends came to 19 bases. The CDR3 has 15 amino acids. Germline V gene sequence: CDR1 KGHSH, CDR2 LQKENI. The CDR3 DNA is TGTGCCAGCTCACAACTGGACGGTACTAAGGGTGGCTACACCTTC. Translation gives CASSQLDGTKGGYTF.

The gene calls are TRBV25-1 and TRBJ2-3, with 7 bases lining up with TRBD1. The V gene's germline CDR1 is MGHDK and CDR2 SYGVNS. The CDR3 contains 13 residues. Trimming cost V 2 bases and J 10 bases; bases outside gene matches: 6. The CDR3 nucleotides are TGTGCCAGCAGTGAAGGGAACAGGGGTCCGCAGTATTTT. Protein sequence: CASSEGNRGPQYF. The complete variable domain, with remaining parts taken from reference TRBV25-1 and TRBJ2-3, reads EADIYQTPRYLVIGTGKKITLECSQTMGHDKMYWYQQDPGMELHLIHYSYGVNSTEKGDLSSESTVSRIRTEHFPLTLESARPSHTSQYLCASSEGNRGPQYFGPGTRLTVL.

This clone has just a few counts. The J gene is TRBJ2-1, the V gene TRBV6-4, with a tentative D call TRBD2 (6 bases). Trimming stripped 0 bases from V and 7 bases from J, with 7 bases between. CDR1 is MRHNA, CDR2 SNTAGT, per germline. The CDR3 is 13 residues long. CDR3 in amino acids: CASSDSAGNEQFF. DNA for the CDR3: TGTGCCAGCAGTGACTCGGCGGGGAATGAGCAGTTCTTC.

This clone was seen more than once but under ten times. The rearrangement joins TRBV9 to TRBJ1-2; weak D call: TRBD1 (5 bases). There are 14 residues in the CDR3. The V end was cut by 3 bases, the J end by 4 bases, with 13 bases between. The germline V gene encodes CDR1 SGDLS and CDR2 YYNGEE. CDR3 sequence: CASSGLRGTYGYTF. CDR3 DNA sequence: TGTGCCAGCAGCGGCTTACGGGGGACCTATGGCTACACCTTC.

V is TRBV6-5 and J is TRBJ2-2; 9 bases match TRBD2. Germline CDR1 reads MNHEY; CDR2 reads SVGAGI. CDR3 length: 14 amino acids. V shed 5 bases and J 6 bases; nucleotides not matched to a gene: 4. CDR3 nucleotide sequence: TGTGCCAGCAGTAGGGGACTAGCTGCCGGGGAGCTGTTTTTT. Translated, it gives CASSRGLAAGELFF.

The CDR3, as DNA: TGTGCCAGTAGTACTAGGCAGGGGGTAACCGGGGAGCTGTTTTTT. This codes for CASSTRQGVTGELFF. The chain employs TRBV19 and TRBJ2-2, with 7 nucleotides matching TRBD1. Looked up from germline, CDR1 is LNHDA and CDR2 is SQIVND (reference sequence). This CDR3 is 15 amino acids long. Unmatched junction bases numbered 7, after V lost 4 bases and J lost 5 bases.

This clone occurred a few times. The chain carries TRBV9 and TRBJ2-7; 11 bases line up with TRBD1. Trimming cost V 4 bases and J 6 bases; bases outside gene matches: 15. The CDR3 loop spans 17 amino acids. The germline CDR1 and CDR2 sequences are SGDLS and YYNGEE. CDR3 sequence reads: CASSPRRDEGQGGEQYF. The CDR3 bases are TGTGCCAGCAGCCCTAGACGTGATGAGGGACAGGGGGGCGAGCAGTACTTC.

This chain connects TRBV11-2 to TRBJ1-1; 7 bases are shared with TRBD1. The germline CDR1 and CDR2 sequences are SGHAT and FQNNGV. The J segment lost 1 base and the V segment lost 5 bases, leaving 4 bases of the junction unmatched. The CDR3 runs 14 residues. The CDR3 DNA reads as TGTGCCAGCAGCCCCAGGGGGGGGAACACTGAAGCTTTCTTT. Residues: CASSPRGGNTEAFF.

This chain joins TRBV6-6 and TRBJ1-6, with D perhaps matching TRBD1 (5 bases). CDR3 length equals 16 residues. The V gene's germline CDR1 is MNHNY and CDR2 SVGAGI (reference sequence). V was cut by 8 bases and J by 6 bases, with 20 bases left in between. The CDR3 spells CASGTPGGSSNSPLHF. The CDR3 region has the DNA TGTGCCAGCGGCACCCCGGGGGGGAGTAGTAATTCACCCCTCCACTTT.

The chain couples TRBV7-9 to TRBJ1-1, with D unclear. Deletions cut 1 base from V and 6 bases from J, with 6 bases between. Germline CDR1 and CDR2: SEHNR and FQNEAQ (reference sequence). The CDR3 consists of 12 residues. The CDR3 reads CASSLEGAEAFF. CDR3 nucleotide sequence: TGTGCCAGCAGCTTAGAGGGTGCTGAAGCTTTCTTT.

In this sample, this clone turned up once. The chain links TRBV4-2 to TRBJ1-2; D perhaps matches TRBD1 (5 bases). The CDR3 runs to 16 residues. CDR1 and CDR2 from the germline V gene are LGHNA and YNFKEQ. Deletions cut 0 bases from V and 4 bases from J, with 15 bases between. The CDR3 DNA follows: TGTGCCAGCAGCCAAGAGCCCGGGCAGGGTGGCTATGGCTACACCTTC. Translation: CASSQEPGQGGYGYTF.